This entry lists 22 T cell receptor beta chains sequenced from one sample in a study of T-cell memory formation after mild COVID-19. Via MiXCR, TCRdb re-called the 5' RACE reads, giving one row per CDR3 protein. The sample includes tens of thousands of distinct CDR3 sequences, roughly 13% of them seen just once. The sequencing sample was made of PBMCs or a T cell subset sorted from them (not recorded which). The source is an adult woman who had mild COVID-19 (a few samples of this study predate the infection). Cell type and time point are not known.

The CDR3 region is CASSFVSGANVLTF. For the CDR3, the DNA is TGTGCCAGCAGCTTTGTCTCTGGGGCCAACGTCCTGACTTTC. The chain recombines TRBV7-2 with TRBJ2-6; no reliable D call. Trimming cost V 3 bases and J 0 bases, with 3 bases left between them. The germline gives CDR1 SGHTA, CDR2 FQGNSA. CDR3 length: 14 amino acids.

A few counts support this clonotype. V is TRBV30 and J is TRBJ2-5; 11 bases map to TRBD2. There are 13 residues in the CDR3. V was pared by 4 bases and J by 4 bases, with 2 bases of the junction left unmatched. CDR1 is GTSNPN and CDR2 is SVGIG in the germline V gene (reference sequence). CDR3 region: CAWTSGRRETQYF. CDR3 coding DNA: TGTGCCTGGACTAGCGGGAGGAGAGAGACCCAGTACTTC. The entire variable domain, with the rest obtained from reference TRBV30 and TRBJ2-5, is as follows: SQTIHQWPATLVQPVGSPLSLECTVEGTSNPNLYWYRQAAGRGLQLLFYSVGIGQISSEVPQNLSASRPQDRQFILSSKKLLLSDSGFYLCAWTSGRRETQYFGPGTRLLVL.

The chain employs TRBV15 and TRBJ2-2; D not certain. This CDR3 comprises 14 residues. Trimming removed 5 bases from V and 0 bases from J, with 7 bases in between. Germline loops: CDR1 LNHNV, CDR2 YYDKDF (reference sequence). The CDR3 coding sequence is TGTGCCACCAGCTCCCGAGCGAACACCGGGGAGCTGTTTTTT. Protein sequence: CATSSRANTGELFF.

This clonotype appeared many times. The chain employs TRBV5-4 and TRBJ2-5; 11 bases fit TRBD2. CDR3 length: 16 residues. V was pared by 4 bases and J by 0 bases, with 5 bases of the junction left unmatched. The germline CDR1 and CDR2 sequences are SGHNT and YYREEE (reference sequence). The CDR3 DNA reads TGTGCCAGCAGCCCCTCTAGCGGGGGGTACCAAGAGACCCAGTACTTC. Its protein is CASSPSSGGYQETQYF.

Only a few counts were recorded for this clonotype. The chain joins TRBV4-1 to TRBJ2-1; maybe TRBD1 (5 bases). From germline, CDR1 is MGHRA and CDR2 YSYEKL. The CDR3 length is 15 residues. V lost 0 bases and J lost 9, with 15 bases in between. CDR3 nucleotide sequence: TGCGCCAGCAGCCAAGATTTTGGACATCTTTTTGAGCAGTTCTTC. It is translated as CASSQDFGHLFEQFF.

J is TRBJ2-7 and V is TRBV12-3 or TRBV12-4; D remains unclear. The CDR3 consists of 15 residues. Trimming cost V 6 bases and J 3 bases, with 18 bases left between them. In nucleotides, the CDR3 is TGTGCCAGCAGCCCGGCGTTTGTGGTAAACTACGAGCAGTACTTC. The encoded protein is CASSPAFVVNYEQYF.

The V and J genes are TRBV29-1 and TRBJ1-1; 9 bases are shared with TRBD1. Trimming took 5 bases from V and 6 from J; bases not matched to a gene: 7. This CDR3 contains 13 residues. CDR1 is SQVTM, CDR2 ANQGSEA, per germline. In DNA form, the CDR3 reads TGCAGCGTTCCCGGGACAGGGTACGCTGAAGCTTTCTTT. This encodes CSVPGTGYAEAFF.

The V gene is TRBV20-1, the J gene TRBJ2-7; D perhaps matches TRBD1 (6 bases). Germline V gene sequence: CDR1 DFQATT, CDR2 SNEGSKA (reference sequence). Trimming left V 1 base short and J 6 bases short, with 16 bases between. The CDR3 has 14 residues. For the CDR3, the DNA is TGCAGTGCTAGAGGACCCCAGGGGCTCGGCGAGCAGTACTTC. Protein: CSARGPQGLGEQYF.

The chain is built from TRBV7-6 and TRBJ2-1; weak D call: TRBD1 (6 bases). Germline values: CDR1 SGHVS, CDR2 FNYEAQ. The CDR3 contains 14 residues. V was shortened by 5 bases and J by 9 bases, with 17 bases between the two germline ends. The CDR3: CASSLRIQGPEQFF. The CDR3 nucleotides read TGTGCCAGCAGCCTAAGAATACAGGGTCCTGAGCAGTTCTTC.

This clonotype was seen a handful of times. V usage is TRBV13 and J usage is TRBJ2-1, with 7 bases identical to TRBD2. Trimming at V came to 9 bases and at J to 3 bases, leaving 8 bases not matched to a gene. The CDR3 loop spans 14 amino acids. Germline CDR1 PRHDT, CDR2 FYEKMQ (reference sequence). The CDR3: CASTLRGFYNEQFF. The CDR3 DNA reads TGTGCCAGTACCCTGCGGGGGTTCTACAATGAGCAGTTCTTC.

At least ten counts were recorded for this clonotype. The chain joins TRBV12-3 or TRBV12-4 to TRBJ2-7, with D maybe TRBD2 (6 bases). The CDR3 spans 12 residues. V lost 5 bases to trimming and J lost 6 bases, with 11 bases between them. The CDR3 protein is CASSRGAGEQYF. The CDR3 DNA reads TGTGCCAGCAGTCGCGGGGCTGGCGAGCAGTACTTC.

This chain links TRBV7-8 with TRBJ2-3; D possibly corresponds to TRBD1 (6 bases). Germline CDR1 is SGHVS and CDR2 is FQNEAQ. The V and J ends lost 7 bases and 4 bases respectively, with 15 bases between them. The CDR3 loop spans 14 amino acids. The CDR3 sequence: CASTFLRGADTQYF. Here the CDR3 DNA reads TGTGCCAGCACCTTTCTCAGGGGTGCAGATACGCAGTATTTT. The whole variable domain, remainder taken from reference TRBV7-8 and TRBJ2-3, is GAGVSQSPRYKVAKRGQDVALRCDPISGHVSLFWYQQALGQGPEFLTYFQNEAQLDKSGLPSDRFFAERPEGSVSTLKIQRTQQEDSAVYLCASTFLRGADTQYFGPGTRLTVL.

The chain combines TRBV29-1 with TRBJ2-1; 12 nucleotides agree with TRBD2. With 4 bases clipped from V and 5 bases from J, the junction kept 15 bases outside the gene matches. This CDR3 has 18 residues. CDR1 is SQVTM and CDR2 is ANQGSEA in the germline V gene. The CDR3 nucleotides read TGCAGCGTTGCCGGTTCTCTAGCGGGGGGGCTGGTTGACAATGAGCAGTTCTTC. Its protein is CSVAGSLAGGLVDNEQFF.

The sample holds a few counts of this clonotype. V and J are TRBV6-2 or TRBV6-3 and TRBJ1-5, with D uncertain. The length of the CDR3 is 15 residues. Germline lookup yields CDR1 MNHEY and CDR2 SVGEGT. Between the trimmed V and J ends, which lost 8 bases and 2 bases, there was a span of 16 bases. The chain's CDR3 is CASAFSAWGNQPQHF. Here the CDR3 DNA reads TGTGCCAGCGCCTTCAGCGCCTGGGGCAATCAGCCCCAGCATTTT.

This chain uses TRBV20-1 with TRBJ2-1, with D hard to call. Trimming left V 1 base short and J 7 bases short, with 14 bases between. The germline V gene has CDR1 DFQATT and CDR2 SNEGSKA (reference sequence). CDR3 size: 14 residues. CDR3 DNA sequence: TGCAGTGCTAGAGCATACCTATTAGCTAATGAGCAGTTCTTC. Its protein product is CSARAYLLANEQFF.

This clonotype has more than one count but fewer than ten. The chain couples TRBV4-1 to TRBJ2-3; 14 bases map to TRBD2. The V gene end was trimmed by 4 bases and the J gene end by 4 bases; junction bases not matched to a gene: 7. The CDR3 consists of 17 residues. The V gene's germline CDR1 is MGHRA and CDR2 YSYEKL. The CDR3 DNA is TGCGCCAGCAGCCCGACTAGCGGGGGGGCTGGCGCAGATACGCAGTATTTT. Translation: CASSPTSGGAGADTQYF.

The chain combines TRBV5-6 with TRBJ2-2; TRBD1 matches at 9 bases. Germline assignment: CDR1 SGHDT and CDR2 YYEEEE. With V trimmed by 2 bases and J by 3 bases, 5 bases remained unmatched. The length of the CDR3 is 16 residues. CDR3 nucleotide sequence: TGTGCCAGCAGCTTACAGGGGGCGCCCGACACCGGGGAGCTGTTTTTT. Residues: CASSLQGAPDTGELFF.

The chain recombines TRBV20-1 with TRBJ2-2; no reliable D call. Between the trimmed V and J ends, which lost 0 bases and 3 bases, there was a span of 8 bases. The germline CDR1 and CDR2 sequences are DFQATT and SNEGSKA (reference sequence). This CDR3 is built from 14 residues. The CDR3 spells CSAREIEYTGELFF. Here the CDR3 DNA reads TGCAGTGCTAGAGAGATAGAGTACACCGGGGAGCTGTTTTTT.

The J gene is TRBJ2-3, the V gene TRBV6-5; 10 bases agree with TRBD1. The CDR3 consists of 16 residues. V lost 0 bases and J lost 5; bases outside the gene matches: 5. From germline, CDR1 is MNHEY and CDR2 SVGAGI. Written as DNA, the CDR3 is TGTGCCAGCAGTTACTCGGTGGACAGGGGGGAAGATACGCAGTATTTT. As protein: CASSYSVDRGEDTQYF.

This clonotype is classed as medium-sized (0.01 to 0.1%). V usage is TRBV7-9 and J usage is TRBJ2-1; D remains unclear. V gave up 0 bases and J gave up 5 bases, with 11 bases separating them. CDR1 is SEHNR, CDR2 FQNEAQ, per germline (reference sequence). CDR3 length: 15 amino acids. The CDR3 nucleotides are TGTGCCAGCAGCTTAGCTTTCGGCGGCGACAATGAGCAGTTCTTC. Its translation is CASSLAFGGDNEQFF.

This chain links TRBV20-1 with TRBJ2-1; 11 bases fit TRBD2. CDR1 is DFQATT and CDR2 is SNEGSKA in the germline V gene (reference sequence). The trim removed 5 bases at V and 6 bases at J, leaving 12 bases unmatched. CDR3 size: 16 residues. Here the CDR3 reads CSARRLAGLMGNEQFF. DNA of the CDR3: TGCAGTGCTCGGAGACTAGCGGGACTTATGGGCAATGAGCAGTTCTTC.

The rearrangement uses TRBV12-3 or TRBV12-4 and TRBJ1-1; TRBD1 matches 8 bases. Unmatched junction bases numbered 2, after V lost 7 bases and J lost 4 bases. The CDR3 contains 12 residues. The CDR3 DNA is TGTGCCAGCAAACAGGGGGGCACTGAAGCTTTCTTT. It is translated as CASKQGGTEAFF.